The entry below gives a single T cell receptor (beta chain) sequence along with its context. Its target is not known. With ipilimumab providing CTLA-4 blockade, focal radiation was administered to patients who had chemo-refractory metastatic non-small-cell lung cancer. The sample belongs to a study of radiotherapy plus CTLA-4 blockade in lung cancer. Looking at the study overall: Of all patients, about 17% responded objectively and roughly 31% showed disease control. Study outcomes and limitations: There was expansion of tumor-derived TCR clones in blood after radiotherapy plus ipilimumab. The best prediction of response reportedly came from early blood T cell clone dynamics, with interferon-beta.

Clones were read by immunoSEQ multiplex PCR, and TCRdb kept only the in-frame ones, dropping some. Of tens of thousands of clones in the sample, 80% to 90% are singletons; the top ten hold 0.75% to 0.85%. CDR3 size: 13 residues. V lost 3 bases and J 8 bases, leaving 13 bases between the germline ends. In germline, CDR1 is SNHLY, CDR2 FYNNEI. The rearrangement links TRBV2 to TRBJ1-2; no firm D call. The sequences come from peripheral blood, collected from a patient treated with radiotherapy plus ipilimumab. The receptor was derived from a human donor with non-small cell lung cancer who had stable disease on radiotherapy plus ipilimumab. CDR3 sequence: CASSEAPSRGYTF. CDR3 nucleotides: TGTGCCAGCAGTGAGGCCCCCTCCAGAGGCTACACCTTC. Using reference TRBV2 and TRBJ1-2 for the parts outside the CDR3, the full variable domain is EPEVTQTPSHQVTQMGQEVILRCVPISNHLYFYWYRQILGQKVEFLVSFYNNEISEKSEIFDDQFSVERPDGSNFTLKIRSTKLEDSAMYFCASSEAPSRGYTFGSGTRLTVV.